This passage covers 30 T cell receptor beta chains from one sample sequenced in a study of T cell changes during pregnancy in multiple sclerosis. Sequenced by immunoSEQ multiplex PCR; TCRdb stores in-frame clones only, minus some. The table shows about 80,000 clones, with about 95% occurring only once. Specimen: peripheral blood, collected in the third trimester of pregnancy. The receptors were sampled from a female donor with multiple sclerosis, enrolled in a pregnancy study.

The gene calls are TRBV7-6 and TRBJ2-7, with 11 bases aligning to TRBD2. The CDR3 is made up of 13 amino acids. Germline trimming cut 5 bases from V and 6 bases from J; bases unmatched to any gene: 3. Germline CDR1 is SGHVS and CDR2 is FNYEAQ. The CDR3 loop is CASSGTSGREQYF. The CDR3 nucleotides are TGTGCCAGCAGCGGGACTAGCGGACGCGAGCAGTACTTC.

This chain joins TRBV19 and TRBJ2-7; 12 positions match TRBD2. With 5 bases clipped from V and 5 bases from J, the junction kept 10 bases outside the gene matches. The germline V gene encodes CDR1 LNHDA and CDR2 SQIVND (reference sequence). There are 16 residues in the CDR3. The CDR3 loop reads CASSYTSGGPQHEQYF. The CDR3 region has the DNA TGTGCCAGTAGTTATACTAGCGGGGGGCCTCAACACGAGCAGTACTTC.

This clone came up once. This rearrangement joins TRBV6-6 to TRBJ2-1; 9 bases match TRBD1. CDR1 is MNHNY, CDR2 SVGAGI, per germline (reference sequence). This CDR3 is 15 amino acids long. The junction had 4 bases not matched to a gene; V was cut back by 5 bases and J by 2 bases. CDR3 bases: TGTGCCAGCAGTCCGGGACAGGGTGCCTACAATGAGCAGTTCTTC. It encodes CASSPGQGAYNEQFF.

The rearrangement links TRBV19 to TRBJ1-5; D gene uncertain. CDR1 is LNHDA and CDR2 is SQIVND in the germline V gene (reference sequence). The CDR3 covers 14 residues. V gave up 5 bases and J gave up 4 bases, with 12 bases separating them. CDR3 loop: CASSSDWMNQPQHF. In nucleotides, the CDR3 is TGTGCCAGTAGTTCAGACTGGATGAATCAGCCCCAGCATTTT.

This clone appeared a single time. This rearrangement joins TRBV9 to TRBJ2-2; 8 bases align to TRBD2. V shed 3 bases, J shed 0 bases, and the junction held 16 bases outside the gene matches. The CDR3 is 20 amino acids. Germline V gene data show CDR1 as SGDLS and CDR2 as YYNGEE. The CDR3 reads CASSGLFPVRGGSNTGELFF. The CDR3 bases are TGTGCCAGCAGCGGATTATTTCCGGTCCGGGGGGGGTCGAACACCGGGGAGCTGTTTTTT.

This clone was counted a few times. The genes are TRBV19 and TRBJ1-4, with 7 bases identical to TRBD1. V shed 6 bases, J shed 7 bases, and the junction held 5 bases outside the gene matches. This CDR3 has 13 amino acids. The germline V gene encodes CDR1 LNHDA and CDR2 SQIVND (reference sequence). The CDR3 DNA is TGTGCCAGTAGGGGACAGAGCGGTGAAAAACTGTTTTTT. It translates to CASRGQSGEKLFF.

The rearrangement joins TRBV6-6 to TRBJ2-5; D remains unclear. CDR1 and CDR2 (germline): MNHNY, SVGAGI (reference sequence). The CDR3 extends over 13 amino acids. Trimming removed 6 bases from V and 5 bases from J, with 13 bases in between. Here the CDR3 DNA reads TGTGCCAGCAGCCCTCCGGGTATCGAGACCCAGTACTTC. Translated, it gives CASSPPGIETQYF.

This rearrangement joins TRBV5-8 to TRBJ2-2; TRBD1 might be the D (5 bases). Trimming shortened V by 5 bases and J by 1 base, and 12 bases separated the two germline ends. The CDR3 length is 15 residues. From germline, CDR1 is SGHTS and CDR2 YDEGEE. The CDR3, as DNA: TGTGCCAGCAGTCCCCAGGGAAAGAACACCGGGGAGCTGTTTTTT. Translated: CASSPQGKNTGELFF.

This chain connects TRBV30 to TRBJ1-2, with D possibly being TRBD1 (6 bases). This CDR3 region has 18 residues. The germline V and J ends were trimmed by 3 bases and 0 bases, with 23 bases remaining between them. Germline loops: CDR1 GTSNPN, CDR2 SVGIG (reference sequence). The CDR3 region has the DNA TGTGCCTGGAGGGGCCTAAGGGGGGGGCGGATTTCTAACTATGGCTACACCTTC. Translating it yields CAWRGLRGGRISNYGYTF.

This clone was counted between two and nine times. The DNA of the CDR3 is TGTGCCAGCAGTGAGCCAGGGGAGCAGTACTTC. Its translation: CASSEPGEQYF. The V and J genes are TRBV2 and TRBJ2-7, with D possibly being TRBD1 (5 bases). Germline values: CDR1 SNHLY, CDR2 FYNNEI. The CDR3 length is 11 residues. V shed 3 bases and J shed 7 bases, with 7 bases lying between them.

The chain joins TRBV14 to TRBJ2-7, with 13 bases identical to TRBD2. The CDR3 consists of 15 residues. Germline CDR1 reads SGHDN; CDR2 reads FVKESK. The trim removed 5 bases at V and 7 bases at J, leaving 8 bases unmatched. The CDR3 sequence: CASSGPGLAGLEQYF. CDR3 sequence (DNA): TGTGCCAGCAGCGGACCGGGACTAGCGGGGTTAGAGCAGTACTTC.

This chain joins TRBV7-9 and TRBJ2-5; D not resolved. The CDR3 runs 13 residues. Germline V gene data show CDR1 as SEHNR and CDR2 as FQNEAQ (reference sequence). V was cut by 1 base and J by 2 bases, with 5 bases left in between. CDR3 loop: CASSLVSQETQYF. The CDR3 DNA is TGTGCCAGCAGCTTAGTCTCGCAAGAGACCCAGTACTTC.

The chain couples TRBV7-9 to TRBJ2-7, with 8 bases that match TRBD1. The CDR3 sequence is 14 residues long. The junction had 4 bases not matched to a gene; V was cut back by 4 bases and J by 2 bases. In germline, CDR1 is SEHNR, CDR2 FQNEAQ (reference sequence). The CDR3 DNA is TGTGCCAGCAGCTCCACAGGGGGAACCTACGAGCAGTACTTC. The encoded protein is CASSSTGGTYEQYF.

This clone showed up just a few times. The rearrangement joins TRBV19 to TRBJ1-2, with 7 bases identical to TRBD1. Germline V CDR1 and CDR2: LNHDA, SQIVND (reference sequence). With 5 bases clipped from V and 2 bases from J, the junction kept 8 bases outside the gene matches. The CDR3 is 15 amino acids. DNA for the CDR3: TGTGCCAGTAGTGGGGAACAGGGGAACAACTATGGCTACACCTTC. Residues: CASSGEQGNNYGYTF.

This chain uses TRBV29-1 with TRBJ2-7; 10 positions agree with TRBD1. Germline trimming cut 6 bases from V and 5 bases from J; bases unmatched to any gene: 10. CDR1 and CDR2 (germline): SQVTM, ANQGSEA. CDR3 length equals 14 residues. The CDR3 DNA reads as TGCAGCGTCGAGGGGACAGGGGAAGAGGACGAGCAGTACTTC. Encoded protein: CSVEGTGEEDEQYF.

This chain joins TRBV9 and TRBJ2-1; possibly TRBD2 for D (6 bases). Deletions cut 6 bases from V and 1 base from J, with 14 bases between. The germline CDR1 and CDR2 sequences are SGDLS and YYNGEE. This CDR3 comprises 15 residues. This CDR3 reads CASTVGGLSYNEQFF. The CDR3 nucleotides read TGTGCCAGCACCGTGGGGGGTTTGTCCTACAATGAGCAGTTCTTC.

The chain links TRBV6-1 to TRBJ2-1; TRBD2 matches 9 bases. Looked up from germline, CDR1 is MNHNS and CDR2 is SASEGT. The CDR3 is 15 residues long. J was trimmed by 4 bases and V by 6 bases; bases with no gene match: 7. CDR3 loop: CASRDSGGSYNEQFF. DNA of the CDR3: TGTGCCAGCAGGGACAGCGGGGGGTCTTACAATGAGCAGTTCTTC.

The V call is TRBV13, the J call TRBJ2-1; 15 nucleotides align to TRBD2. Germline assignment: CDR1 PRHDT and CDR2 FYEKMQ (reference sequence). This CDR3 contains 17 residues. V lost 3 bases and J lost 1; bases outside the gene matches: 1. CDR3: CASSLGLAGGSYNEQFF. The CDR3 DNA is TGTGCCAGCAGCTTGGGACTAGCGGGGGGTTCCTACAATGAGCAGTTCTTC.

In nucleotides, the CDR3 is TGCGCCAGCAGCCGACAAGTGGGCTACTTGAAAGAGACCCAGTACTTC. Translating it yields CASSRQVGYLKETQYF. The rearrangement joins TRBV4-1 to TRBJ2-5; D uncertain. Germline-derived CDR1 and CDR2 are MGHRA and YSYEKL. Trimming shortened V by 4 bases and J by 3 bases, and 18 bases separated the two germline ends. The CDR3 is 16 amino acids.

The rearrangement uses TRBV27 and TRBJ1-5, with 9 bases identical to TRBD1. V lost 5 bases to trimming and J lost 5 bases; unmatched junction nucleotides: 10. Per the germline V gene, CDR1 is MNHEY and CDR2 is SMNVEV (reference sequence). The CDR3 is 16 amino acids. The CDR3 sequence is CASSERTGVWDQPQHF. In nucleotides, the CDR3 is TGTGCCAGCAGTGAAAGGACAGGGGTTTGGGATCAGCCCCAGCATTTT.

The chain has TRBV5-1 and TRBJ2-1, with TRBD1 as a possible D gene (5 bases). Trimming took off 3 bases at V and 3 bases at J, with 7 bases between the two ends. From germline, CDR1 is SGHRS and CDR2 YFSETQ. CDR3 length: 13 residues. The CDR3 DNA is TGCGCCAGCAGCTCTGACAGCTACAATGAGCAGTTCTTC. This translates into CASSSDSYNEQFF.

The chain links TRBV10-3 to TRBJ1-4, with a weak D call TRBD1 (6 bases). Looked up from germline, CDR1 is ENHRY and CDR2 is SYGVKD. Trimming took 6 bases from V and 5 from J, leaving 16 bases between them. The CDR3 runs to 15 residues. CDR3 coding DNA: TGTGCCATCAGGAGTGGACAGACCAAGAATGAAAAACTGTTTTTT. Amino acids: CAIRSGQTKNEKLFF.

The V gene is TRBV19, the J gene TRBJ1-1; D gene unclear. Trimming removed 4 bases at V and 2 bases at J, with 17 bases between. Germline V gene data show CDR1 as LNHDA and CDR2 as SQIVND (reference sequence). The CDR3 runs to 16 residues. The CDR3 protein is CASSKAAGSLNTEAFF. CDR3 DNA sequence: TGTGCCAGTAGTAAGGCGGCGGGCAGCTTAAACACTGAAGCTTTCTTT.

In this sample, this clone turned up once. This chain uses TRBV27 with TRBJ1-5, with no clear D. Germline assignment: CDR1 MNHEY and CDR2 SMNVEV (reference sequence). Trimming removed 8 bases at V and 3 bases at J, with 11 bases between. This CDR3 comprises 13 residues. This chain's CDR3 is CASGLGPNQPQHF. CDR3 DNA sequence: TGTGCCAGCGGACTTGGGCCCAATCAGCCCCAGCATTTT.

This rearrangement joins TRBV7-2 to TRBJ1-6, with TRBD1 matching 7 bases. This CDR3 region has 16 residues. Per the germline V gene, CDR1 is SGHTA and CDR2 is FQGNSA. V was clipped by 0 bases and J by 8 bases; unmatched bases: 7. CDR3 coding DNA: TGTGCCAGCAGCTTAGCTGTCCCGGGACAGTATTCACCCCTCCACTTT. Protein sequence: CASSLAVPGQYSPLHF.

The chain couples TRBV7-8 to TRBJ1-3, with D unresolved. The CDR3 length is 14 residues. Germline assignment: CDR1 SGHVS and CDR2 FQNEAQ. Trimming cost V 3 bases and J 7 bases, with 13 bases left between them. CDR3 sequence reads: CASSLQAGWNTIYF. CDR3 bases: TGTGCCAGCAGCTTGCAGGCTGGATGGAACACCATATATTTT. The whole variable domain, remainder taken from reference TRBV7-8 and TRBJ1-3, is GAGVSQSPRYKVAKRGQDVALRCDPISGHVSLFWYQQALGQGPEFLTYFQNEAQLDKSGLPSDRFFAERPEGSVSTLKIQRTQQEDSAVYLCASSLQAGWNTIYFGEGSWLTVV.

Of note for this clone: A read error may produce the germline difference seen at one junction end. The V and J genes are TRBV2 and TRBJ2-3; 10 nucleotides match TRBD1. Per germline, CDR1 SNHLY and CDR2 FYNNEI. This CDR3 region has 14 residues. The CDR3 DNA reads TGTGCCTGCAGACAGGGGGCCGGCACAGATACGCAGTATTTT. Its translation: CACRQGAGTDTQYF.

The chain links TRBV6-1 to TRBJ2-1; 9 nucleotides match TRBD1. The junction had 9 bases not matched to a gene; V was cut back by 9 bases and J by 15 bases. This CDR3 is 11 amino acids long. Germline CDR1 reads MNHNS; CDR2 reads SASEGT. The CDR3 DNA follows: TGTGCCAGTACAACAGGGGGCGAAAGGTTCTTC. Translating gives CASTTGGERFF.

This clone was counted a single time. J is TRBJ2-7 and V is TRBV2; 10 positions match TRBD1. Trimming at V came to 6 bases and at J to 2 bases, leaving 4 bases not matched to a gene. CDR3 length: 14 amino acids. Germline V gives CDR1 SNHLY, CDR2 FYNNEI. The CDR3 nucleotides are TGTGCCAGCAGCTCCGGGACAGGGGCCTACGAGCAGTACTTC. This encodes CASSSGTGAYEQYF.

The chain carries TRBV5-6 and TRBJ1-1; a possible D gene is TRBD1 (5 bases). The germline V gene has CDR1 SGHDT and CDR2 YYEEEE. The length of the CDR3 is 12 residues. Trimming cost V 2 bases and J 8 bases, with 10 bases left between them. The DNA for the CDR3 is TGTGCCAGCAGCTTACAGGCCTCAGAAGCTTTCTTT. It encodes CASSLQASEAFF.